This section outlines one T cell receptor (beta chain) sequence together with its context. Some clones are missing from TCRdb's copy, which holds only in-frame ones; the method was immunoSEQ multiplex PCR. The sample lists a few hundred thousand clones; around 90% were seen once. This specimen belongs to a study of blood T cell repertoires in COVID-19. Across the study: Samples taken during acute and convalescent COVID-19 were collected in the United States, Italy and Spain. T cells, B-cell-depleted T cells, or PBMCs provided the cDNA or gDNA that served as material.

The clonotype was recovered from a human donor in a cohort sampled during active COVID-19. The sample comprised peripheral blood.

CDR3 sequence reads: CASRRGILSYEQYF. In DNA form, the CDR3 reads TGTGCCAGCAGGCGGGGTATACTCTCCTACGAGCAGTACTTC. This chain connects TRBV27 to TRBJ2-7, with D possibly matching TRBD2 (6 bases). CDR1 is MNHEY, CDR2 SMNVEV, per germline (reference sequence). The CDR3 has 14 residues. The V end lost 6 bases, the J end lost 0 bases, and 12 bases lay between the germline ends.